Presented here are 27 T cell receptor beta chains from one specimen sequenced in a study of blood T cell repertoires in COVID-19. The assay was immunoSEQ multiplex PCR, and TCRdb's table has in-frame clones only and misses some. The sample gives some 250,000 clones, about nine tenths of which show up once; 5.5% to 6.5% is in the top ten. The material sequenced was peripheral blood. The receptor set was obtained from a man in his 60s with acute or convalescent COVID-19.

The rearrangement joins TRBV19 to TRBJ2-3, with 8 bases lining up with TRBD2. Per germline, CDR1 LNHDA and CDR2 SQIVND (reference sequence). There are 15 residues in the CDR3. Germline trimming cut 3 bases from V and 4 bases from J; bases unmatched to any gene: 6. The CDR3 spells CASSITSGIADTQYF. CDR3 nucleotides: TGTGCCAGTAGTATTACTAGCGGTATAGCAGATACGCAGTATTTT.

The CDR3 spells CASTLRGGETEAFF. The CDR3 DNA reads TGTGCCAGCACCCTGAGGGGAGGTGAGACTGAAGCTTTCTTT. This chain joins TRBV9 and TRBJ1-1; possible D gene TRBD1, 5 bases. The CDR3 contains 14 residues. Germline V gives CDR1 SGDLS, CDR2 YYNGEE. V dropped 6 bases and J dropped 5 bases, with 17 bases sitting between them.

The genes are TRBV19 and TRBJ2-5, with D possibly TRBD2 on 5 matching bases. Germline V CDR1 and CDR2: LNHDA, SQIVND (reference sequence). The CDR3 consists of 13 residues. V lost 7 bases to trimming and J lost 1 base, with 10 bases between them. The CDR3 protein is CASTGGLQETQYF. The DNA of the CDR3 is TGTGCCAGTACTGGCGGACTCCAAGAGACCCAGTACTTC. Using reference TRBV19 and TRBJ2-5 for the parts outside the CDR3, the full variable domain is DGGITQSPKYLFRKEGQNVTLSCEQNLNHDAMYWYRQDPGQGLRLIYYSQIVNDFQKGDIAEGYSVSREKKESFPLTVTSAQKNPTAFYLCASTGGLQETQYFGPGTRLLVL.

This chain joins TRBV4-3 and TRBJ1-2, with D possibly being TRBD1 (5 bases). From germline, CDR1 is LGHNA and CDR2 YSLEER. The CDR3 has 15 residues. Trimming removed 0 bases from V and 8 bases from J, with 16 bases in between. The CDR3 sequence: CASSQDYLKGLGYTF. In nucleotides, the CDR3 is TGCGCCAGCAGCCAAGATTACCTTAAGGGGCTCGGCTACACCTTC.

This clone was seen more than once but under ten times. The chain recombines TRBV7-2 with TRBJ1-2, with D perhaps matching TRBD1 (5 bases). The ends were cut back, 1 base at V and 3 bases at J, with 12 bases in the middle. CDR1 and CDR2 from the germline V gene are SGHTA and FQGNSA. The CDR3 runs to 15 residues. CDR3 bases: TGTGCCAGCAGCTTAGGTGGCAGGGTTGACTATGGCTACACCTTC. Translated: CASSLGGRVDYGYTF.

This chain connects TRBV19 to TRBJ1-2; a weak D match, TRBD1 (6 bases). Trimming removed 6 bases at V and 6 bases at J, with 17 bases between. The V gene's germline CDR1 is LNHDA and CDR2 SQIVND (reference sequence). CDR3 length: 14 residues. The CDR3 nucleotides read TGTGCCAGTAGCCGCCCTGGGACAACCCATGGCTACACCTTC. Its translation is CASSRPGTTHGYTF.

This clone was seen a handful of times. This chain connects TRBV6-2 or TRBV6-3 to TRBJ1-2, with 9 bases lining up with TRBD1. The CDR3 runs to 15 residues. The V gene end was trimmed by 5 bases and the J gene end by 6 bases; junction bases not matched to a gene: 10. Germline lookup yields CDR1 MNHEY and CDR2 SVGEGT. In DNA form, the CDR3 reads TGTGCCAGCAGTCTCCTAGGAGGACAGGGGAATGGCTACACCTTC. Translating gives CASSLLGGQGNGYTF.

The gene calls are TRBV30 and TRBJ1-1; weak D call: TRBD1 (5 bases). Germline assignment: CDR1 GTSNPN and CDR2 SVGIG (reference sequence). V lost 0 bases and J 5 bases, leaving 16 bases between the germline ends. The CDR3 sequence is 15 residues long. CDR3: CAWSVAGIVTTEAFF. In nucleotides, the CDR3 is TGTGCCTGGAGTGTTGCAGGGATAGTAACAACTGAAGCTTTCTTT.

The chain links TRBV6-2 or TRBV6-3 to TRBJ1-6; 7 bases agree with TRBD1. CDR3 length: 16 residues. The germline V gene has CDR1 MNHEY and CDR2 SVGEGT. With V trimmed by 0 bases and J by 7 bases, 6 bases remained unmatched. CDR3 DNA sequence: TGTGCCAGCAGTTACTCCCTGACAGGGAAGAATTCACCCCTCCACTTT. Translated: CASSYSLTGKNSPLHF.

The chain joins TRBV29-1 to TRBJ1-1; D perhaps matches TRBD1 (6 bases). The CDR3 is made up of 13 amino acids. From germline, CDR1 is SQVTM and CDR2 ANQGSEA. V gave up 6 bases and J gave up 0 bases, with 11 bases separating them. The CDR3 here is CSVGDTMNTEAFF. Here the CDR3 DNA reads TGCAGCGTCGGGGACACAATGAACACTGAAGCTTTCTTT. Full variable domain (remainder filled in from reference TRBV29-1 and TRBJ1-1): SAVISQKPSRDICQRGTSLTIQCQVDSQVTMMFWYRQQPGQSLTLIATANQGSEATYESGFVIDKFPISRPNLTFSTLTVSNMSPEDSSIYLCSVGDTMNTEAFFGQGTRLTVV.

The V call is TRBV24-1, the J call TRBJ1-5; D is perhaps TRBD1 (5 bases). The CDR3 spans 15 residues. V was clipped by 7 bases and J by 3 bases, with 15 bases between them. Germline V lookup: CDR1 KGHDR, CDR2 SFDVKD. The CDR3 bases are TGTGCCACCAGCCCCCGGGGGGGGGTCAATCAGCCCCAGCATTTT. Translated, it gives CATSPRGGVNQPQHF.

The chain links TRBV6-5 to TRBJ2-7; 7 nucleotides match TRBD1. V was pared by 7 bases and J by 4 bases, with 10 bases of the junction left unmatched. The CDR3 has 14 amino acids. Germline V gene data show CDR1 as MNHEY and CDR2 as SVGAGI. This chain's CDR3 is CASTRTGAGYEQYF. CDR3 DNA: TGTGCCAGCACCAGGACAGGTGCAGGGTACGAGCAGTACTTC.

This clone showed up just once. V gene TRBV5-6 combines with J gene TRBJ1-3; 7 bases map to TRBD1. CDR1 is SGHDT, CDR2 YYEEEE, per germline. Trimming cost V 7 bases and J 4 bases; bases outside gene matches: 8. This CDR3 contains 14 residues. The CDR3 loop reads CASGMTGLGNTIYF. The CDR3 coding sequence is TGTGCCAGCGGGATGACAGGGTTAGGAAACACCATATATTTT.

Only a few counts were recorded for this clone. The DNA for the CDR3 is TGTGCCAGTAAGGGAGTAGAATCCTACAATGAGCAGTTCTTC. Protein product: CASKGVESYNEQFF. The chain carries TRBV19 and TRBJ2-1; a weak D match, TRBD2 (5 bases). Germline V gene data show CDR1 as LNHDA and CDR2 as SQIVND (reference sequence). This CDR3 has 14 amino acids. Trimming shortened V by 7 bases and J by 1 base, and 11 bases separated the two germline ends.

The gene calls are TRBV7-9 and TRBJ2-7; weak D call: TRBD1 (5 bases). V gave up 4 bases and J gave up 2 bases, with 12 bases separating them. In germline, CDR1 is SEHNR, CDR2 FQNEAQ (reference sequence). The CDR3 covers 14 residues. The CDR3 DNA reads as TGTGCCAGCAGCTCCCCGACGGACACCTACGAGCAGTACTTC. It yields the protein CASSSPTDTYEQYF.

The V call is TRBV14, the J call TRBJ2-7; 7 bases map to TRBD1. Germline lookup yields CDR1 SGHDN and CDR2 FVKESK. With V trimmed by 4 bases and J by 4 bases, 7 bases remained unmatched. This CDR3 contains 14 residues. The CDR3 sequence: CASSPRQGRYEQYF. CDR3 DNA: TGTGCCAGCAGCCCACGACAGGGTCGGTACGAGCAGTACTTC. The full variable domain, its missing parts supplied by reference TRBV14 and TRBJ2-7, is EAGVTQFPSHSVIEKGQTVTLRCDPISGHDNLYWYRRVMGKEIKFLLHFVKESKQDESGMPNNRFLAERTGGTYSTLKVQPAELEDSGVYFCASSPRQGRYEQYFGPGTRLTVT.

The chain combines TRBV7-2 with TRBJ2-3, with 10 nucleotides matching TRBD2. Trimming took 3 bases from V and 3 from J; bases not matched to a gene: 9. The CDR3 loop spans 17 amino acids. Germline V CDR1 and CDR2: SGHTA, FQGNSA. In DNA, the CDR3 is TGTGCCAGCAGCTTTTTCCCGGGACTAGCGTCGACAGATACGCAGTATTTT. This sequence encodes CASSFFPGLASTDTQYF.

The rearrangement links TRBV5-1 to TRBJ2-5, with TRBD2 identical over 8 bases. Germline CDR1 is SGHRS and CDR2 is YFSETQ. The CDR3 is made up of 14 amino acids. The V gene end was trimmed by 2 bases and the J gene end by 2 bases; junction bases not matched to a gene: 2. The chain's CDR3 is CASSFSGVQETQYF. The CDR3 coding sequence is TGCGCCAGCAGCTTTAGCGGGGTTCAAGAGACCCAGTACTTC. Together with reference TRBV5-1 and TRBJ2-5, the CDR3 gives the full variable domain: KAGVTQTPRYLIKTRGQQVTLSCSPISGHRSVSWYQQTPGQGLQFLFEYFSETQRNKGNFPGRFSGRQFSNSRSEMNVSTLELGDSALYLCASSFSGVQETQYFGPGTRLLVL.

The chain is built from TRBV27 and TRBJ2-1; possible D gene TRBD2, 5 bases. The CDR3 is made up of 14 amino acids. The V gene lost 8 bases and the J gene lost 0 bases, with 11 bases spanning the gap. CDR1 MNHEY and CDR2 SMNVEV come from the germline V gene (reference sequence). The CDR3 loop is CASFRGPSYNEQFF. CDR3 bases: TGTGCCAGCTTCCGAGGGCCCTCCTACAATGAGCAGTTCTTC.

The chain combines TRBV5-1 with TRBJ2-1; the match to TRBD2 covers 8 bases. This CDR3 has 15 amino acids. Per the germline V gene, CDR1 is SGHRS and CDR2 is YFSETQ. V lost 4 bases to trimming and J lost 8 bases; unmatched junction nucleotides: 11. The CDR3 DNA reads as TGCGCCAGCAGCCAAGGAAGCGGGAGTAATGATGAGCAGTTCTTC. Protein product: CASSQGSGSNDEQFF. Filled out from reference TRBV5-1 and TRBJ2-1, the complete variable domain reads KAGVTQTPRYLIKTRGQQVTLSCSPISGHRSVSWYQQTPGQGLQFLFEYFSETQRNKGNFPGRFSGRQFSNSRSEMNVSTLELGDSALYLCASSQGSGSNDEQFFGPGTRLTVL.

The chain couples TRBV14 to TRBJ2-7, with D perhaps matching TRBD2 (6 bases). CDR3 size: 14 residues. V was cut by 4 bases and J by 0 bases, with 10 bases left in between. From germline, CDR1 is SGHDN and CDR2 FVKESK. This CDR3 is CASSLTSSSYEQYF. In DNA form, the CDR3 reads TGTGCCAGCAGCCTAACTAGCAGCTCCTACGAGCAGTACTTC.

The chain employs TRBV11-3 and TRBJ2-7, with TRBD1 matching 7 bases. Losses at the gene ends were 2 bases for V and 6 bases for J; bases not matched to a gene: 13. In germline, CDR1 is SGHNT, CDR2 YENEEA. The CDR3 spans 16 residues. CDR3 nucleotides: TGTGCCAGCAGCTTATTCCGGGGCAGGGGGTTAGGCGAGCAGTACTTC. Its protein product is CASSLFRGRGLGEQYF.

Here the CDR3 reads CASSSRTGAPYEQYF. Written as DNA, the CDR3 is TGCGCCAGCAGCTCCAGGACAGGAGCCCCCTACGAGCAGTACTTC. The chain uses TRBV5-1 and TRBJ2-7; TRBD1 matches at 7 bases. This CDR3 region has 15 residues. V shed 3 bases, J shed 2 bases, and the junction held 8 bases outside the gene matches. CDR1 and CDR2 (germline): SGHRS, YFSETQ.

This clone was counted between two and nine times. CDR3 sequence (DNA): TGTGCCAGCAGCGCTACTAGCGGAGGCTCCTACGAGCAGTACTTC. Its translation: CASSATSGGSYEQYF. The chain recombines TRBV2 with TRBJ2-7; 8 positions match TRBD2. The CDR3 runs 15 residues. Germline CDR1 SNHLY, CDR2 FYNNEI. The junction had 7 bases not matched to a gene; V was cut back by 6 bases and J by 0 bases.

The J gene is TRBJ1-1, the V gene TRBV4-2; a weak D match, TRBD1 (5 bases). Deletions cut 1 base from V and 4 bases from J, with 7 bases between. This CDR3 is 13 amino acids long. Germline values: CDR1 LGHNA, CDR2 YNFKEQ. CDR3 region: CASSQVGGTEAFF. CDR3 in DNA: TGTGCCAGCAGCCAAGTGGGGGGCACTGAAGCTTTCTTT.

The chain combines TRBV7-9 with TRBJ2-5; D is unclear. The CDR3 covers 11 residues. The V gene lost 5 bases and the J gene lost 3 bases, with 4 bases spanning the gap. The germline CDR1 and CDR2 sequences are SEHNR and FQNEAQ (reference sequence). The CDR3 DNA follows: TGTGCCAGCAGCCACAAAGAGACCCAGTACTTC. Translated, it gives CASSHKETQYF.

The chain joins TRBV9 to TRBJ2-1; 14 bases agree with TRBD2. Germline CDR1 reads SGDLS; CDR2 reads YYNGEE. The CDR3 length is 15 residues. Trimming cost V 3 bases and J 12 bases; bases outside gene matches: 8. The CDR3 is CASSAGTSGSVWQFF. The CDR3 nucleotides read TGTGCCAGCAGCGCTGGGACTAGCGGGAGTGTGTGGCAGTTCTTC.